Below are 31 T cell receptor beta chains sequenced from a single sample in a study of post-analysis software for immune sequencing data. Study conclusions and caveats: Controls had lower frequencies than patients of four or five TRBV segments, which included TRBV5-6, TRBV5-1 and TRBV20-1.

These TCRs' antigens remain unknown. TCR beta cDNA libraries included unique molecular identifiers. TCRdb analysed the PCR reads with MiXCR anew, one entry per CDR3 protein. The table records 700,000 to 900,000 distinct CDR3 sequences, under 60% of them present only once. The sample taken for sequencing was blood. The receptors were sampled from a girl aged 5-17 years with multiple sclerosis.

The CDR3 DNA follows: TGTGCCAGCGGACCGGGGCTTCCCTCCTACGAGCAGTACTTC. Translated: CASGPGLPSYEQYF. V gene TRBV5-5 combines with J gene TRBJ2-7; D could derive from TRBD1 or TRBD2 (5 bases each). Germline values: CDR1 SGHKS, CDR2 YYEKEE (reference sequence). This CDR3 has 14 amino acids. V was trimmed by 7 bases and J by 0 bases, leaving 14 bases between them.

This clonotype was detected only a few times. The V and J genes are TRBV5-1 and TRBJ2-4; a weak D match, TRBD2 (7 bases). Trimming shortened V by 1 base and J by 0 bases, and 20 bases separated the two germline ends. This CDR3 has 19 amino acids. Germline V gene lookup returns CDR1 SGHRS and CDR2 YFSETQ. CDR3 region: CASSLLGRGAGVAKNIQYF. CDR3 nucleotides: TGCGCCAGCAGCTTGCTAGGCAGGGGCGCGGGGGTAGCCAAAAACATTCAGTACTTC.

The chain combines TRBV5-1 with TRBJ2-7; tentatively, D is TRBD1 (5 bases). This CDR3 contains 15 residues. V dropped 2 bases and J dropped 6 bases, with 18 bases sitting between them. Germline V lookup: CDR1 SGHRS, CDR2 YFSETQ. CDR3 coding DNA: TGCGCCAGCAGCTTAGATCGTCCCCGGCAGGGCGAGCAGTACTTC. Protein sequence: CASSLDRPRQGEQYF.

The chain is built from TRBV20-1 and TRBJ2-1; 12 bases align to TRBD2. The germline V gene has CDR1 DFQATT and CDR2 SNEGSKA (reference sequence). The CDR3 totals 14 residues. V shed 5 bases and J 3 bases; nucleotides not matched to a gene: 2. CDR3 DNA sequence: TGCAGTGCTCTAGCGGGAGGGGGCTACAATGAGCAGTTCTTC. Protein: CSALAGGGYNEQFF.

This clonotype was seen only a few times. V usage is TRBV12-3 or TRBV12-4 and J usage is TRBJ2-1; 9 bases agree with TRBD2. Trimming cost V 7 bases and J 8 bases; bases outside gene matches: 18. The CDR3 sequence is 17 residues long. The CDR3 is CASNFLLGGLAYYEQFF. The DNA of the CDR3 is TGTGCCAGCAACTTCCTCCTTGGCGGACTAGCGTACTATGAGCAGTTCTTC.

The V and J genes are TRBV9 and TRBJ1-1; no firm D call. The CDR3 runs 14 residues. The V end was cut by 0 bases, the J end by 11 bases, with 17 bases between. The germline gives CDR1 SGDLS, CDR2 YYNGEE. This CDR3 reads CASSVGSGGRKAFF. CDR3 nucleotides: TGTGCCAGCAGCGTAGGGTCGGGAGGACGAAAGGCTTTCTTT.

V is TRBV20-1 and J is TRBJ2-1; TRBD2 agrees at 9 bases. The CDR3 runs 15 residues. V dropped 3 bases and J dropped 8; count of bases not matched to a gene: 11. CDR1 is DFQATT and CDR2 is SNEGSKA in the germline V gene (reference sequence). The CDR3 is CSARALAGIRDEQFF. For the CDR3, the DNA is TGCAGTGCTAGGGCCCTAGCGGGAATACGAGATGAGCAGTTCTTC.

V gene TRBV20-1 combines with J gene TRBJ1-1; weak D call: TRBD1 (5 bases). There are 12 residues in the CDR3. Germline V gene lookup returns CDR1 DFQATT and CDR2 SNEGSKA (reference sequence). Trimming shortened V by 6 bases and J by 5 bases, and 13 bases separated the two germline ends. DNA for the CDR3: TGCAGTGCCCAGGACGGGGGGACTGAAGCTTTCTTT. Amino acids: CSAQDGGTEAFF.

V gene TRBV20-1 combines with J gene TRBJ2-7; D gene uncertain. This CDR3 region has 14 residues. In germline, CDR1 is DFQATT, CDR2 SNEGSKA (reference sequence). Trimming pared 6 bases from V and 2 bases from J, leaving 17 bases between. CDR3 nucleotides: TGCAGTGCACTGGACCACGAGTCTGCCTACGAGCAGTACTTC. Translation: CSALDHESAYEQYF.

To note about this clonotype: A read error is possible here, since a much larger clone lies one base away. The gene calls are TRBV7-3 and TRBJ2-1; D may be TRBD2 (5 bases). The CDR3 runs to 15 residues. Trimming stripped 2 bases from V and 5 bases from J, with 13 bases between. Germline V CDR1 and CDR2: SGHTA, FQGTGA. The CDR3 nucleotides read TGTGCCAGCAGCTTAGCGGGCGCCTATGACAATGAGCAGTTCTTC. Translated: CASSLAGAYDNEQFF.

J is TRBJ2-7 and V is TRBV27; D not resolved. V gave up 3 bases and J gave up 2 bases, with 8 bases separating them. The CDR3 sequence is 13 residues long. The V gene's germline CDR1 is MNHEY and CDR2 SMNVEV (reference sequence). CDR3 nucleotide sequence: TGTGCCAGCAGTTTCCCCCCGGCCTACGAGCAGTACTTC. Amino acids: CASSFPPAYEQYF.

This chain joins TRBV12-5 and TRBJ2-4; D unresolved. The better agreement between TRBJ2-7 and the DNA end casts doubt on the J call. The CDR3 loop spans 16 amino acids. The germline V gene has CDR1 LGHNT and CDR2 FRNRAP. This CDR3 is CASGLVESLPTNEQYF. For the CDR3, the DNA is TGTGCTAGTGGTTTGGTAGAAAGTCTGCCTACTAACGAGCAGTACTTC.

This clonotype was counted between two and nine times. The rearrangement uses TRBV20-1 and TRBJ1-2; 7 bases map to TRBD1. The CDR3 runs to 13 residues. V trimming: 5 bases; J trimming: 3 bases; junction bases outside the gene matches: 6. Germline V gene data show CDR1 as DFQATT and CDR2 as SNEGSKA (reference sequence). The CDR3: CSAGTGDDYGYTF. CDR3 nucleotides: TGCAGTGCTGGAACAGGGGACGACTATGGCTACACCTTC.

This clonotype showed up just a few times. This chain connects TRBV28 to TRBJ2-7; D possibly uses TRBD1 or TRBD2 (5 bases each). The CDR3 totals 13 residues. Between the trimmed V and J ends, which lost 3 bases and 3 bases, there was a span of 9 bases. Germline-derived CDR1 and CDR2 are MDHEN and SYDVKM. CDR3 loop: CASSFREFYEQYF. In nucleotides, the CDR3 is TGTGCCAGCAGTTTCAGGGAGTTCTACGAGCAGTACTTC.

This sequence joins TRBV27 and TRBJ2-1; D is unclear. Germline CDR1 MNHEY, CDR2 SMNVEV (reference sequence). CDR3 length: 17 amino acids. V shed 7 bases and J shed 0 bases, with 19 bases lying between them. The DNA for the CDR3 is TGTGCCAGCACCGACCCCTCTTCCGTCGGCTCCTACAATGAGCAGTTCTTC. It yields the protein CASTDPSSVGSYNEQFF.

This clonotype was picked up a small number of times. The chain carries TRBV3-1 and TRBJ2-7; D is uncertain. Germline values: CDR1 LGHDT, CDR2 YNNKEL (reference sequence). Trimming removed 1 base from V and 3 bases from J, with 10 bases in between. The CDR3 runs to 14 residues. CDR3 loop: CASSQATRNYEQYF. The CDR3 DNA reads as TGTGCCAGCAGCCAAGCCACCAGGAACTACGAGCAGTACTTC.

The chain joins TRBV29-1 to TRBJ2-5; 9 positions agree with TRBD1. CDR1 is SQVTM and CDR2 is ANQGSEA in the germline V gene. Trimming took 2 bases from V and 4 from J; bases not matched to a gene: 5. This CDR3 is built from 14 residues. The CDR3 DNA reads as TGCAGCGTTGAATGGCTGACAGGGGGAGAGACCCAGTACTTC. It is translated as CSVEWLTGGETQYF.

The V gene is TRBV4-1, the J gene TRBJ2-7; 16 bases are shared with TRBD2. The J call may be in error: the DNA end matches TRBJ2-4 better. The CDR3 covers 19 residues. The germline V gene has CDR1 MGHRA and CDR2 YSYEKL. The CDR3 coding sequence is TGCGCCAGCAGCCAAGATCCCCAGCCGGGACTAGCGGGAGGGAACATTCAGTACTTC. Translated, it gives CASSQDPQPGLAGGNIQYF.

The chain joins TRBV6-6 to TRBJ1-1; the match to TRBD1 covers 8 bases. V trimming: 0 bases; J trimming: 5 bases; junction bases outside the gene matches: 5. The CDR3 is 15 residues long. CDR1 MNHNY and CDR2 SVGAGI come from the germline V gene (reference sequence). DNA of the CDR3: TGTGCCAGCAGTTACTCCGACAGGGGCTCTACTGAAGCTTTCTTT. This codes for CASSYSDRGSTEAFF.

In its sample, this clonotype was seen a few times. DNA of the CDR3: TGTGCCACCAGCAGAGACCGGGACAGTTATGGCTACACCTTC. Its protein is CATSRDRDSYGYTF. V is TRBV15 and J is TRBJ1-2; 7 nucleotides line up with TRBD1. CDR1 is LNHNV and CDR2 is YYDKDF in the germline V gene (reference sequence). Trimming cost V 0 bases and J 5 bases; bases outside gene matches: 3. The CDR3 sequence is 14 residues long.

The sample holds one count of this clonotype. The J gene is TRBJ1-1, the V gene TRBV9; D is uncertain. Deletions cut 0 bases from V and 4 bases from J, with 10 bases between. Germline loops: CDR1 SGDLS, CDR2 YYNGEE. The CDR3 has 14 amino acids. The DNA for the CDR3 is TGTGCCAGCAGCGTAGACGGGCAGTCCACTGAAGCTTTCTTT. This sequence encodes CASSVDGQSTEAFF.

This chain links TRBV29-1 with TRBJ2-5; tentative D call: TRBD2 (6 bases). This CDR3 contains 12 residues. CDR1 is SQVTM, CDR2 ANQGSEA, per germline. Trimming shortened V by 3 bases and J by 5 bases, and 10 bases separated the two germline ends. DNA for the CDR3: TGCAGCGTTGAGACTAGAGATGAGACCCAGTACTTC. This codes for CSVETRDETQYF.

V is TRBV7-3 and J is TRBJ2-2, with D unresolved. V gave up 5 bases and J gave up 2 bases, with 3 bases separating them. The CDR3 runs 12 residues. Germline V gene sequence: CDR1 SGHTA, CDR2 FQGTGA. CDR3 nucleotides: TGTGCCAGCAGCCGTAACACCGGGGAGCTGTTTTTT. Its protein is CASSRNTGELFF.

This clonotype appeared a single time. The gene calls are TRBV6-2 or TRBV6-3 and TRBJ2-7, with TRBD2 identical over 9 bases. The CDR3 is made up of 14 amino acids. Germline V gene lookup returns CDR1 MNHEY and CDR2 SVGEGT. Trimming removed 5 bases from V and 5 bases from J; junction bases left unmatched: 7. The CDR3 is CASSPSGRRDEQYF. The CDR3 DNA is TGTGCCAGCAGTCCCAGCGGGAGGAGGGACGAGCAGTACTTC.

V is TRBV5-1 and J is TRBJ2-7, with 7 positions matching TRBD2. The CDR3 sequence is 13 residues long. Per germline, CDR1 SGHRS and CDR2 YFSETQ. V was pared by 7 bases and J by 6 bases, with 10 bases of the junction left unmatched. The CDR3 DNA reads as TGCGCCAGCGGGGACCTCGGGAGGAGCGAGCAGTACTTC. Protein sequence: CASGDLGRSEQYF.

CDR3 DNA sequence: TGTGCCAGCTCGCTAAGACAGGGGGCGCGAGGAGATACGCAGTATTTT. Amino acids: CASSLRQGARGDTQYF. The rearrangement joins TRBV18 to TRBJ2-3; TRBD1 matches 10 bases. This CDR3 comprises 16 residues. CDR1 is KGHSH, CDR2 LQKENI, per germline. V trimming: 6 bases; J trimming: 5 bases; junction bases outside the gene matches: 11.

V is TRBV6-2 or TRBV6-3 and J is TRBJ2-1; no reliable D call. Germline V gene sequence: CDR1 MNHEY, CDR2 SVGEGT. With 2 bases removed from V and 2 bases from J, the gap between germline ends came to 10 bases. The CDR3 is 15 residues long. The CDR3 region has the DNA TGTGCCAGCAGTTACCGGAAGCTTCCCTACAATGAGCAGTTCTTC. This translates into CASSYRKLPYNEQFF.

The V call is TRBV12-3 or TRBV12-4, the J call TRBJ2-7; D is unresolved. CDR3 length: 12 amino acids. V was clipped by 5 bases and J by 10 bases, with 15 bases between them. CDR3 sequence: CASSRAQEAQYF. CDR3 sequence (DNA): TGTGCCAGCAGTCGGGCCCAAGAGGCCCAGTACTTC.

The chain couples TRBV5-1 to TRBJ2-5; D remains ambiguous. CDR1 is SGHRS, CDR2 YFSETQ, per germline. Trimming took off 0 bases at V and 11 bases at J, with 14 bases between the two ends. The CDR3 runs 13 residues. The CDR3 DNA is TGCGCCAGCAGCTTGGACGGTCACGATGAGCAGTACTTC. It specifies CASSLDGHDEQYF. Variable domain in full (rest from reference TRBV5-1 and TRBJ2-5): KAGVTQTPRYLIKTRGQQVTLSCSPISGHRSVSWYQQTPGQGLQFLFEYFSETQRNKGNFPGRFSGRQFSNSRSEMNVSTLELGDSALYLCASSLDGHDEQYFGPGTRLLVL.

This clonotype was seen more than once but under ten times. This chain uses TRBV5-1 with TRBJ1-1, with a weak D call TRBD1 (5 bases). From germline, CDR1 is SGHRS and CDR2 YFSETQ. Trimming cost V 8 bases and J 3 bases, with 14 bases left between them. The CDR3 contains 13 residues. CDR3 in amino acids: CASSTQVDTEAFF. DNA for the CDR3: TGCGCCAGTAGCACACAGGTCGACACTGAAGCTTTCTTT.

This clonotype was observed a handful of times. The chain has TRBV4-3 and TRBJ2-3, with D perhaps TRBD1 or TRBD2 (6 bases each). There are 16 residues in the CDR3. V was clipped by 0 bases and J by 3 bases, with 13 bases between them. Germline lookup yields CDR1 LGHNA and CDR2 YSLEER. The CDR3 loop is CASSQDWQGRTDTQYF. CDR3 nucleotide sequence: TGCGCCAGCAGCCAAGATTGGCAGGGGAGGACAGATACGCAGTATTTT.